This TCR beta chain comes out of a study of shared T cell receptors in the human thymus. Clones were read by immunoSEQ multiplex PCR, and TCRdb kept only the in-frame ones, dropping some. The table shows approximately 730,000 clones, with 70% to 90% occurring only once. The V gene's germline CDR1 is SGHAT and CDR2 FQNNGV. The CDR3 consists of 16 residues. With 0 bases removed from V and 6 bases from J, the gap between germline ends came to 14 bases. The data also belong to a second study, concerning human thymus T cells.

This chain connects TRBV11-2 to TRBJ1-4, with a weak D call TRBD1 (5 bases). Sequencing input: thymocytes. The receptor was isolated from a girl under three years old with a congenital heart defect. CDR3 amino acids: CASSLDRGSRHEKLFF. CDR3 in DNA: TGTGCCAGCAGCTTAGATCGGGGGTCCCGACATGAAAAACTGTTTTTT. Complete variable domain (other parts from reference TRBV11-2 and TRBJ1-4): EAGVAQSPRYKIIEKRQSVAFWCNPISGHATLYWYQQILGQGPKLLIQFQNNGVVDDSQLPKDRFSAERLKGVDSTLKIQPAKLEDSAVYLCASSLDRGSRHEKLFFGSGTQLSVL.